Reported below is one T cell receptor beta chain. Its target is not known. This sample is drawn from a study of OX40 agonist ivuxolimab in advanced cancers. Findings and caveats of the study: Certain nonresponders additionally had low normalized T-cell clonal expansion.

Blood draws occurred at baseline, cycle 4 day 1, and cycle 7 day 1. The data were produced by immunoSEQ multiplex PCR, yet TCRdb's version contains in-frame clones alone and is incomplete. The sample shows tens of thousands of clones, roughly 84% of them seen only once. The CDR3 has 17 residues. This chain joins TRBV12-1 and TRBJ2-2; whether TRBD1, the table's D call, matches the DNA was not checked. TRBV12-1 corresponds to a pseudogene. The receptor's source is an adult with an advanced solid tumor such as melanoma, head and neck, liver or kidney cancer. The source was CD4+ or CD8+ T cells sorted from blood, collected in a trial of the OX40 agonist ivuxolimab. The CDR3 DNA is TGTGCCAGCAGCGCCAGCCCGACAGGGACGAACACCGGGGAGCTGTTTTTT. This sequence encodes CASSASPTGTNTGELFF.